This TCR beta chain came from a study of T-cell memory formation after mild COVID-19. On the study more broadly: TCR clusters showed largely donor specificity.

V was clipped by 3 bases and J by 4 bases, with 9 bases between them. CDR3 length equals 14 residues. Per germline, CDR1 LNHDA and CDR2 SQIVND (reference sequence). TCRdb redid the calling of the 5' RACE reads with MiXCR, one entry per CDR3 protein. This table holds fewer than 700,000 distinct CDR3 sequences, roughly 18% found once. Points from the study as a whole: Clones that contracted from day 15 to 85 had balanced CD4/CD8; later expanders were CD4+ biased. Researchers found some responding clones in pre-infection memory, a sign that cross-reactive memory joined.

This clonotype was detected only a few times. Its antigen is undetermined. The receptor comes from an adult woman who had mild COVID-19 (a few samples of this study predate the infection). Cell type and time point are not known. The sample was PBMCs or a T cell subset sorted from them (not recorded which). This chain links TRBV19 with TRBJ2-2; D ambiguous. The CDR3: CASSMRDTTGELFF. The CDR3 DNA reads TGTGCCAGTAGTATGCGTGACACCACCGGGGAGCTGTTTTTT.